The clone carrying this TCR beta chain was counted a single time. Trimming took 1 base from V and 7 from J, leaving 19 bases between them. Per germline, CDR1 LGHDT and CDR2 YNNKEL (reference sequence). The CDR3 runs to 17 residues. The sample is drawn from a study of blood T cell repertoires in COVID-19. Study background: Samples representing acute and convalescent COVID-19 were sourced from the United States, Italy and Spain. Sample material is recorded as cDNA or gDNA derived from T cells, B-cell-depleted T cells, or PBMCs.

Under the authors' procedure: Reference gene primer amplification in the assay estimated nucleated cell counts. Clones were sequenced by immunoSEQ multiplex PCR, and TCRdb holds only the in-frame ones, with some missing. D and trimming come from the DNA, and the V and J calls and clone size come from that table. The table has roughly 84,000 clones, roughly 75% seen once. The sequence derives from a woman aged 50 to 60 with acute or convalescent COVID-19. The genes are TRBV3-1 (or the pseudogene TRBV3-2) and TRBJ2-2; weak D call: TRBD2 (6 bases). The sample taken for sequencing was peripheral blood. The CDR3, as DNA: TGTGCCAGCAGCCAAGGGGCCGGGACTCACCTCAGCGGGGAGCTGTTTTTT. Translation gives CASSQGAGTHLSGELFF.